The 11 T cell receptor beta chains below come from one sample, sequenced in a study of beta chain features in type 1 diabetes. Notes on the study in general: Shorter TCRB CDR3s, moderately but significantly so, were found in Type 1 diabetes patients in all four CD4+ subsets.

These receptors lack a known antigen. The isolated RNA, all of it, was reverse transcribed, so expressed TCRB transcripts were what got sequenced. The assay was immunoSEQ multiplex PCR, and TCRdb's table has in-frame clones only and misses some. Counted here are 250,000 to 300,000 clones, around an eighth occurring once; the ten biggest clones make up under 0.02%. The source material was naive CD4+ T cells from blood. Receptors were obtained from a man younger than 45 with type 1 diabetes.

The CDR3 DNA follows: TGTGCCAGCAGCTTAGAATCCGGACAGGGACGCGAGCAGTACTTC. Protein: CASSLESGQGREQYF. The rearrangement joins TRBV11-2 to TRBJ2-7; 8 bases agree with TRBD1. Germline V CDR1 and CDR2: SGHAT, FQNNGV. There are 15 residues in the CDR3. V lost 0 bases to trimming and J lost 6 bases; unmatched junction nucleotides: 7.

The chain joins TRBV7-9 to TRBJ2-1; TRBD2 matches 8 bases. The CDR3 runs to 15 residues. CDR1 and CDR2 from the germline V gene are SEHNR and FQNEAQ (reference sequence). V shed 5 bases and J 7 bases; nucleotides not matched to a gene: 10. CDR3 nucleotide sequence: TGTGCCAGCAGCCAAACGTCCGGGACTAGGAATGAGCAGTTCTTC. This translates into CASSQTSGTRNEQFF. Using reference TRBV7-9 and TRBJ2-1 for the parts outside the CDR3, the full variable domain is DTGVSQNPRHKITKRGQNVTFRCDPISEHNRLYWYRQTLGQGPEFLTYFQNEAQLEKSRLLSDRFSAERPKGSFSTLEIQRTEQGDSAMYLCASSQTSGTRNEQFFGPGTRLTVL.

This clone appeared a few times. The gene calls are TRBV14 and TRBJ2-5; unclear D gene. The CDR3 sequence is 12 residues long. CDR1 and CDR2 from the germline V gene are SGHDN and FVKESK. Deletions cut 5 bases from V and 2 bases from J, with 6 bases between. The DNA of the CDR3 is TGTGCCAGCAGCGTTACTCAAGAGACCCAGTACTTC. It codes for CASSVTQETQYF.

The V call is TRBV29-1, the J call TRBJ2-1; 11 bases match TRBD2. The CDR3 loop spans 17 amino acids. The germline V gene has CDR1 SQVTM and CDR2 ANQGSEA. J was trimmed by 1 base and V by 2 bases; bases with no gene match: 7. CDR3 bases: TGCAGCGTTGAATCTTTCACTAGCGGGAGTTCCTACAATGAGCAGTTCTTC. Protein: CSVESFTSGSSYNEQFF.

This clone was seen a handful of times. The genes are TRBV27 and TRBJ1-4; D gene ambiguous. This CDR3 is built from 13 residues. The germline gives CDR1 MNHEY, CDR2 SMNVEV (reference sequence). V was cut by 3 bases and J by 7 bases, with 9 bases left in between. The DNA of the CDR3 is TGTGCCAGCAGTTTCAATCGCGGTGAAAAACTGTTTTTT. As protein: CASSFNRGEKLFF.

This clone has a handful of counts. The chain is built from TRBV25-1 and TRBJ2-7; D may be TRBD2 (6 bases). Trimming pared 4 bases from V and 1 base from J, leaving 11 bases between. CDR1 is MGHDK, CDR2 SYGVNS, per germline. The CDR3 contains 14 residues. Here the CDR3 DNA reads TGTGCCAGCAGTGGGGGGGTGCCTTCCTACGAGCAGTACTTC. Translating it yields CASSGGVPSYEQYF.

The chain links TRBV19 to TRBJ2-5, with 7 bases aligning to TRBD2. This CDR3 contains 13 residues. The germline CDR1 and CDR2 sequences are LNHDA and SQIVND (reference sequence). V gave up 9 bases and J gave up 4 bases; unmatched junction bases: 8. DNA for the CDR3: TGTGCCAGCGCTCCCACTAGCGCAGAGACCCAGTACTTC. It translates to CASAPTSAETQYF.

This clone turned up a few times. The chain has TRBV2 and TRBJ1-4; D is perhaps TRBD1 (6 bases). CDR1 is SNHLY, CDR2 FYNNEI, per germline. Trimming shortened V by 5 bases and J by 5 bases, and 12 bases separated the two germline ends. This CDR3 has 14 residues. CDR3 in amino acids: CASSSQGSNEKLFF. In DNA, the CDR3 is TGTGCCAGCAGTTCACAGGGAAGCAATGAAAAACTGTTTTTT.

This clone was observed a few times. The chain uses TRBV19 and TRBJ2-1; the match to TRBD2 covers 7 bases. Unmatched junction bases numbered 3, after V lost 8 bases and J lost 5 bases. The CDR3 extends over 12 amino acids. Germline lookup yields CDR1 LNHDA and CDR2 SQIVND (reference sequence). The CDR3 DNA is TGTGCCAGTGGGGGGAGGGACAATGAGCAGTTCTTC. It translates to CASGGRDNEQFF.

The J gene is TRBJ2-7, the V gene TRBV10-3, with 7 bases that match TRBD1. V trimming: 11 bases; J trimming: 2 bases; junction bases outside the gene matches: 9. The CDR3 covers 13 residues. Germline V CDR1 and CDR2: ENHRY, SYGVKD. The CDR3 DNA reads TGTGCCGCTCAACAGGGGCCAGCCTACGAGCAGTACTTC. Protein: CAAQQGPAYEQYF.

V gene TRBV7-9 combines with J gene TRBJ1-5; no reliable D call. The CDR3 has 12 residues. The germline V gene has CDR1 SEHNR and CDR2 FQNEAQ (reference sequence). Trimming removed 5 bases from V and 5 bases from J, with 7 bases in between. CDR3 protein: CASSLIDQPQHF. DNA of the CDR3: TGTGCCAGCAGCCTAATCGATCAGCCCCAGCATTTT.